The following is a TCR beta chain sequence with its context. The CDR3 sequence is 15 residues long. V gave up 2 bases and J gave up 10 bases, with 21 bases separating them. The germline CDR1 and CDR2 sequences are SGHKS and YYEKEE (reference sequence). The repertoire was sequenced with immunoSEQ multiplex PCR; TCRdb's copy has only in-frame clones and lacks some. The sample carries about 280,000 clones, 75% to 85% recorded once. This entry is derived from a study of blood T cell repertoires in COVID-19. Sequencing used peripheral blood. This receptor was taken from a man aged 45 to 65 with active or convalescent COVID-19. The chain has TRBV5-5 and TRBJ1-1; TRBD1 might be the D (5 bases). The DNA for the CDR3 is TGTGCCAGCAGCTTTACAGGCGGGGTCTCTCCCACAGCTTTCTTT. This gives the protein CASSFTGGVSPTAFF.